Detailed here is one T cell receptor beta chain. Its specificity is not known. Random hexamers served to reverse transcribe about 0.5 to 1 ug RNA. Amplification of TCR beta CDR3 spanned 54 Vbeta and 13 Jbeta via immunoSEQ multiplex PCR. TCRdb used MiXCR to reprocess the immunoSEQ multiplex PCR reads, holding one entry per CDR3 protein. This sample has 120,000 to 150,000 distinct CDR3 sequences, with more than 90% found just once. Germline V gene lookup returns CDR1 SNHLY and CDR2 FYNNEI. Trimming took 4 bases from V and 6 from J; bases not matched to a gene: 11. The CDR3 consists of 15 residues. This sample was taken from a study of CD8 T cells in Susac syndrome. The overall study: Among the sequenced Susac syndrome patients, 5 or 6 had active disease while about 8 were in remission. Overall study results and limits: The relatively small number of individuals in the TCR sequencing and HLA analysis was acknowledged by the study.

V is TRBV2 and J is TRBJ2-7; 8 nucleotides match TRBD1. This clonotype originated in a human donor with Susac syndrome. The sequencing input was CD4+ T cells from PBMCs. Here the CDR3 DNA reads TGTGCCAGCAGTGGTCTGAGACAGGGGACTCGCGAGCAGTACTTC. This encodes CASSGLRQGTREQYF.